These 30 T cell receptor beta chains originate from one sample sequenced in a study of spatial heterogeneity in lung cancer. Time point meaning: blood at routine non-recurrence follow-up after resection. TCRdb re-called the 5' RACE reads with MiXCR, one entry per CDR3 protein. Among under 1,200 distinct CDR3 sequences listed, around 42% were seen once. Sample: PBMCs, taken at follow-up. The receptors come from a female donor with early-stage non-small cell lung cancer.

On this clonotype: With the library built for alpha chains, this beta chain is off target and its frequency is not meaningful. The CDR3 nucleotides read TGCGCCAGCAGCCGGGGACAGGAAACTTACGAGCAGTACTTC. This codes for CASSRGQETYEQYF. The J gene is TRBJ2-7, the V gene TRBV5-1; 8 nucleotides agree with TRBD1. CDR1 is SGHRS and CDR2 is YFSETQ in the germline V gene. V shed 4 bases and J 4 bases; nucleotides not matched to a gene: 7. This CDR3 comprises 14 residues.

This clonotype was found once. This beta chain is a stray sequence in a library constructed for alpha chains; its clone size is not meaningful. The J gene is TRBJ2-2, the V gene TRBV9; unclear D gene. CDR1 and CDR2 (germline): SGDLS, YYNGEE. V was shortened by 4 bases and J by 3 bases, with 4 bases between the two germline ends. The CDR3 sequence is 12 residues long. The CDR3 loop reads CASSYDTGELFF. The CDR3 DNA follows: TGTGCCAGCAGCTACGACACCGGGGAGCTGTTTTTT.

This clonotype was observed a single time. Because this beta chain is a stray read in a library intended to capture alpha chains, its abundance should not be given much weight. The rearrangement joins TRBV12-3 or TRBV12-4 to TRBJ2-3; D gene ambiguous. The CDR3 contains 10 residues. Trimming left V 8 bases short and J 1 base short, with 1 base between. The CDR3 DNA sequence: TGTGCCAGCGGCACAGATACGCAGTATTTT. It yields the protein CASGTDTQYF.

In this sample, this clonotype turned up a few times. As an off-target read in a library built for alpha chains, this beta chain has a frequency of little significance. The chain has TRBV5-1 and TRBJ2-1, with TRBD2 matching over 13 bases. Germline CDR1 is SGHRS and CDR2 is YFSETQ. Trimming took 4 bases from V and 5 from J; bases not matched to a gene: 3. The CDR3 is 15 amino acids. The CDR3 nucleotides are TGCGCCAGCAGCAGAGGACTAGCGGGAGACAATGAGCAGTTCTTC. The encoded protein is CASSRGLAGDNEQFF.

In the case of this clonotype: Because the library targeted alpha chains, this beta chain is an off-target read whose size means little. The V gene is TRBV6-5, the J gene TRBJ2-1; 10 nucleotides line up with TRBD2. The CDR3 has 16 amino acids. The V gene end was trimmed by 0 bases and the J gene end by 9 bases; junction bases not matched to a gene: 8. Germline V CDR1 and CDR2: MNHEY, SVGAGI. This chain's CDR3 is CASSYSGLAGAGEQFF. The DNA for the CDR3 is TGTGCCAGCAGTTACTCTGGCCTAGCGGGAGCGGGTGAGCAGTTCTTC.

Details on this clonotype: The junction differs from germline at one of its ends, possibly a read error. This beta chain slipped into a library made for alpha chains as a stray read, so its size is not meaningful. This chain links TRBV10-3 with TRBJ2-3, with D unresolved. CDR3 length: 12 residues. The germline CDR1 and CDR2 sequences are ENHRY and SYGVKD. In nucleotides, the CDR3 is TGTGCCATCAGTGTACCCACAGATACGCAGTTTTTT. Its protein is CAISVPTDTQFF.

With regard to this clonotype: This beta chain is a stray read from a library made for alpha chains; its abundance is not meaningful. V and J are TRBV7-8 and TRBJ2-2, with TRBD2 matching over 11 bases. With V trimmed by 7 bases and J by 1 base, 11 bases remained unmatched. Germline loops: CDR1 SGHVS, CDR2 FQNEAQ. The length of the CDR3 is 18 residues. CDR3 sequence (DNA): TGTGCCAGCACCCACCCTAGCGGGAGGAGAGGGAACACCGGGGAGCTGTTTTTT. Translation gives CASTHPSGRRGNTGELFF.

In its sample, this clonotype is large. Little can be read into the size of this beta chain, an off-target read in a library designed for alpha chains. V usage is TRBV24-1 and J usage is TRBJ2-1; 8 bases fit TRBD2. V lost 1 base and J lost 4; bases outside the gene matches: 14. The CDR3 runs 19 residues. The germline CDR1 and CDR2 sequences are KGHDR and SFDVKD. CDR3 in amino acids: CATSDFRSGGRAPYNEQFF. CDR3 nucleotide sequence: TGTGCCACCAGTGATTTTCGGTCGGGGGGGAGGGCCCCGTACAATGAGCAGTTCTTC.

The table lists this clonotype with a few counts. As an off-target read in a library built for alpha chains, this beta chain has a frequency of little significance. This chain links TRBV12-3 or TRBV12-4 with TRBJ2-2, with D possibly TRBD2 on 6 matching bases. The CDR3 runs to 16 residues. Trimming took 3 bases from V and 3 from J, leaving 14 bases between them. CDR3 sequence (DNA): TGTGCCAGCAGTTTTGGCGAGCGGGTCTACACCGGGGAGCTGTTTTTT. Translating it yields CASSFGERVYTGELFF.

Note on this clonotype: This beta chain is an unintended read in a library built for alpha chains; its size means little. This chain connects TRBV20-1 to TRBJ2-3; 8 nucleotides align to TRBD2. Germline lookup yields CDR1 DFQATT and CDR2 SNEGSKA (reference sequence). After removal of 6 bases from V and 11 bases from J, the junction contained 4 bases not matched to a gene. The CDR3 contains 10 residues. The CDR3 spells CSAKTSEQYF. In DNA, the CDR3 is TGCAGTGCCAAGACTAGCGAGCAGTATTTT.

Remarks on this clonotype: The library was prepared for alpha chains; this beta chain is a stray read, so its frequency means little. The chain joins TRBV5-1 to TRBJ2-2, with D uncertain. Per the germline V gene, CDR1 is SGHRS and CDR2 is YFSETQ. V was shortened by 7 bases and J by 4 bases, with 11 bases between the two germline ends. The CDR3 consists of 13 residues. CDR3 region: CASSVVITGELFF. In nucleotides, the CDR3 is TGCGCCAGCTCAGTAGTCATCACCGGGGAGCTGTTTTTT.

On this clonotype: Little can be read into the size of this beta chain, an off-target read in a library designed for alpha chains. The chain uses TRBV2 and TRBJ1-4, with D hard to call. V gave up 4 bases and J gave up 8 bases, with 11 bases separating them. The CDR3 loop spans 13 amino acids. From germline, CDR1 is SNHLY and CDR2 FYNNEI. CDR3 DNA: TGTGCCAGCAGTGTCCGCCTTCAGGAAAAACTGTTTTTT. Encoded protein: CASSVRLQEKLFF.

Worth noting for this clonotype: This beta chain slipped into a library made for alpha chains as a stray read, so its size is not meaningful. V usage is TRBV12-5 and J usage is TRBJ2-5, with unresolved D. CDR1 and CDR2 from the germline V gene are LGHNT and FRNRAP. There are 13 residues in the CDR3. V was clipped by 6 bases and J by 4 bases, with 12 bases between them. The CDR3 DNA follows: TGTGCTAGTGGGGTCGACGGTAGAGAGACCCAGTACTTC. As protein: CASGVDGRETQYF.

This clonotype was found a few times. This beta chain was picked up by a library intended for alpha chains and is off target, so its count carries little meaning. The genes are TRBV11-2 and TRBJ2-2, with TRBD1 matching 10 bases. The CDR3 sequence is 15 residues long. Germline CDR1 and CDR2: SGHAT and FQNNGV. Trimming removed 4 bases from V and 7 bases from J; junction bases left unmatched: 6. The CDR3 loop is CASSYRDRGGGELFF. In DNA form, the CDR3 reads TGTGCCAGCAGCTACCGGGACAGGGGCGGCGGGGAGCTGTTTTTT.

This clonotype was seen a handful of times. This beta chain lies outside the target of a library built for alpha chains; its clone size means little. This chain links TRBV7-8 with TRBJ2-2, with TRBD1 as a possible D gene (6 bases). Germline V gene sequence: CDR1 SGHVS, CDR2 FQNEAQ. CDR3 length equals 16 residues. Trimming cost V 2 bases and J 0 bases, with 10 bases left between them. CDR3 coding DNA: TGTGCCAGCAGCTTATTAGCAGGGGCGAACACCGGGGAGCTGTTTTTT. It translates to CASSLLAGANTGELFF.

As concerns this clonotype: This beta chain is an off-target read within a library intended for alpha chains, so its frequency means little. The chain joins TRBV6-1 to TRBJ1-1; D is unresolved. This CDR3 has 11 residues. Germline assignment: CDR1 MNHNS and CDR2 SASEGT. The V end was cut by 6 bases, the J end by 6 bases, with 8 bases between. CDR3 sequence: CASRLHAEAFF. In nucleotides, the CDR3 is TGTGCCAGCAGACTGCACGCTGAAGCTTTCTTT.

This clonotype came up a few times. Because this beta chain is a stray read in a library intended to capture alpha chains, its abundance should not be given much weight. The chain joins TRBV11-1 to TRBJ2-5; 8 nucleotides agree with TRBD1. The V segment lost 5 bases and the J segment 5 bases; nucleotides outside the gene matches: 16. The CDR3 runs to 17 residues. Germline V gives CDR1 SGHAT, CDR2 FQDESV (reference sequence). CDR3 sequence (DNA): TGTGCCAGCAGCCCAAATGGGGACAGGCCCCTAGAGGAGACCCAGTACTTC. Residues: CASSPNGDRPLEETQYF.

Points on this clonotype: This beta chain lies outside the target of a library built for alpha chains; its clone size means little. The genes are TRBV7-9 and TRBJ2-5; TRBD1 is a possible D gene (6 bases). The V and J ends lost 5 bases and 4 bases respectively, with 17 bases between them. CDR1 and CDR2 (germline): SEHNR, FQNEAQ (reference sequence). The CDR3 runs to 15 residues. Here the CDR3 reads CASSPGHELGETQYF. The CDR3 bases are TGTGCCAGCAGCCCGGGACACGAATTAGGAGAGACCCAGTACTTC.

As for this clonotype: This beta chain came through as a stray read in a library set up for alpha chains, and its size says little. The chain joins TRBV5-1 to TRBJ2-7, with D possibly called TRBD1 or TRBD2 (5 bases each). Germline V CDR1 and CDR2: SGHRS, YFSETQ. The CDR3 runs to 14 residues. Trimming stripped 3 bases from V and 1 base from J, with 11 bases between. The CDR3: CASSYGTGSYEQYF. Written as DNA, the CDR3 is TGCGCCAGCAGCTACGGGACCGGTTCCTACGAGCAGTACTTC.

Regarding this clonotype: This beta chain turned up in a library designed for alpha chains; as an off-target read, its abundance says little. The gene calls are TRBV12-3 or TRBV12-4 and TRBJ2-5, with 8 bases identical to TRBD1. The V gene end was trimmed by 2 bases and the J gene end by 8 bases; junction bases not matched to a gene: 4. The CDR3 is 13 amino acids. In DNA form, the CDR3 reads TGTGCCAGCAGTTTACAGGGGGCGGAAACCCAGTACTTC. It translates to CASSLQGAETQYF.

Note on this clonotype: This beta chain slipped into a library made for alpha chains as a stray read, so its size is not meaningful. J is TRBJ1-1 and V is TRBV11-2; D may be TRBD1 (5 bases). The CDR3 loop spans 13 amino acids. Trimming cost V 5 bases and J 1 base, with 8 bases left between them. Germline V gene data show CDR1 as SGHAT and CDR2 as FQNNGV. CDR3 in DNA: TGTGCCAGCAGCGTGACAGAGAACACTGAAGCTTTCTTT. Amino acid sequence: CASSVTENTEAFF.

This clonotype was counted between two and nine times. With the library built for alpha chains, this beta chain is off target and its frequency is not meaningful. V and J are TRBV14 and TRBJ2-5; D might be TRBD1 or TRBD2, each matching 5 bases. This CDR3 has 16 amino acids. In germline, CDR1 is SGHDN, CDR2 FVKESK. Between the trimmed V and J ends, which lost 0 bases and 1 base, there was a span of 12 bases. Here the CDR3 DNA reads TGTGCCAGCAGCCAAGATCGAGGGGCCGTCCAAGAGACCCAGTACTTC. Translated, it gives CASSQDRGAVQETQYF.

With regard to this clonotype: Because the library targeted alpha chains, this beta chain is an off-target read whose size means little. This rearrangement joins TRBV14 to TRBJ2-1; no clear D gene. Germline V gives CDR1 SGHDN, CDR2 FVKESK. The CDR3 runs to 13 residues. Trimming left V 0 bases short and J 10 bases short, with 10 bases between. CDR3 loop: CASSQDYGREQFF. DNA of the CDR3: TGTGCCAGCAGCCAAGATTACGGACGGGAGCAGTTCTTC.

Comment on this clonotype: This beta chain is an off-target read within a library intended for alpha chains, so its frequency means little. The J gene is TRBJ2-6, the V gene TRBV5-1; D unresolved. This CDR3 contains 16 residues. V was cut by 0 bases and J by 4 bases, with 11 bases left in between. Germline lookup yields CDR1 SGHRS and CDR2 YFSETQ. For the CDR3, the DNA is TGCGCCAGCAGCTTGGACGCCCCCTTAGGGGCCAACGTCCTGACTTTC. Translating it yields CASSLDAPLGANVLTF.

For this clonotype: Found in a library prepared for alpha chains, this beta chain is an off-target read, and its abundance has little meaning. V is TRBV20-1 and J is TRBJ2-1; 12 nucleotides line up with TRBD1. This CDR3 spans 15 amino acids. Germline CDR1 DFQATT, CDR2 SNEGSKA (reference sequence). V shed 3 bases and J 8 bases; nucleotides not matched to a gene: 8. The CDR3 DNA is TGCAGTGCTAGGGAGGGACAGGGGGCGCACGATGAGCAGTTCTTC. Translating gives CSAREGQGAHDEQFF.

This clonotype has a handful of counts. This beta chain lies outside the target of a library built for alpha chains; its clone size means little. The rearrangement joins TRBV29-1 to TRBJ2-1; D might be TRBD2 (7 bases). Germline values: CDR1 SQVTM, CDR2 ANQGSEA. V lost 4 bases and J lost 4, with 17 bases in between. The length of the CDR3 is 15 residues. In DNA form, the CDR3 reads TGCAGCGTTGTCCGGGGGCGGGGGAGGTACAATGAGCAGTTCTTC. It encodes CSVVRGRGRYNEQFF.

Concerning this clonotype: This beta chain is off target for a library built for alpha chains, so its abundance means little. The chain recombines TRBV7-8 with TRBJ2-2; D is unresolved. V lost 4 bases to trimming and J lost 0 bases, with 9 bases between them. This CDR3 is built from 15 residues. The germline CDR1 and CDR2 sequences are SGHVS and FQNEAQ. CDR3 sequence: CASSSWTANTGELFF. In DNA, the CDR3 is TGTGCCAGCAGCTCCTGGACGGCGAACACCGGGGAGCTGTTTTTT.

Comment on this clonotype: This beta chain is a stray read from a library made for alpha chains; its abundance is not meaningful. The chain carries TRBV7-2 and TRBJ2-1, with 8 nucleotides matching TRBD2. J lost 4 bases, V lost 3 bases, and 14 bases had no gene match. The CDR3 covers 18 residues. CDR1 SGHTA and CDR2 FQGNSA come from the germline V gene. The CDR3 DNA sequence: TGTGCCAGCAGCTTCCCAGACTTACCTAGCGGGCCGTACAATGAGCAGTTCTTC. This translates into CASSFPDLPSGPYNEQFF.

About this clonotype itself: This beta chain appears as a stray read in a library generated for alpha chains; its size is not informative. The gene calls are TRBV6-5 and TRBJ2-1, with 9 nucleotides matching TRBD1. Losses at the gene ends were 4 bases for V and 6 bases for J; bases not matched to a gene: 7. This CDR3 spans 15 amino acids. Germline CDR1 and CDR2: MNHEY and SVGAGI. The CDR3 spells CASSSIKTGGNEQFF. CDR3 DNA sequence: TGTGCCAGCAGTTCCATCAAGACAGGGGGCAATGAGCAGTTCTTC.

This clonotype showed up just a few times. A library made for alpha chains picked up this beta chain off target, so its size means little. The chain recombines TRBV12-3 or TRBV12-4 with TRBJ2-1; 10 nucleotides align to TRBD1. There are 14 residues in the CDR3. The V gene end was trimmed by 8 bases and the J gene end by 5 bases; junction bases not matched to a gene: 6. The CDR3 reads CASDSGQGHNEQFF. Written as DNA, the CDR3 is TGTGCCAGCGATTCGGGACAGGGGCACAATGAGCAGTTCTTC.